These T cell receptor beta chains were read from a single sample in a study of early stage breast cancer tumors. Assay: immunoSEQ multiplex PCR; the TCRdb copy retains only in-frame clones and omits some. The repertoire consists of around 31,000 clones, with roughly 77% occurring once and the leading ten covering over 9%. The sequenced sample consisted of breast tumor tissue. Every receptor here comes from a person younger than 45 with breast cancer. Each CDR3 is given without its conserved first and last residue.

>TRBV7-6|TRBJ1-1
ASSLAGTGEAF
>TRBV27|TRBJ2-7
ASSWGAGNYEQY
>TRBV5-4|TRBJ2-5
ASSSGTQETQY
>TRBV6-1|TRBJ2-7
ASSGTSGGISYEQY
>TRBV5-6|TRBJ2-5
ASSPEGPRAQETQY
>TRBV28|TRBJ1-1
ASSTAGQGNTEAF
>TRBV7-9|TRBJ1-2
ASSLTRHRGLGYGYT
>TRBV7-2|TRBJ1-1
ASRIWETEAF
>TRBV2|TRBJ2-7
ASSVGGGEQY
>TRBV2|TRBJ2-7
ASRKALAFYEQY
>TRBV2|TRBJ2-7
ASRDSGSLHEQY
>TRBV5-1|TRBJ2-1
ASSLEGSTYNEQF
>TRBV7-3|TRBJ2-2
ASRRLAGGNGELF
>TRBV19|TRBJ1-1
ASSIGALMGTEAF
>TRBV2|TRBJ2-2
ASRRLAGVRELF
>TRBV2|TRBJ2-1
ASSEGVSGGEQF
>TRBV9|TRBJ2-7
ASSVGPPGYEQY
>TRBV28|TRBJ2-2
ASSSQRTVLAGMNTGELF
>TRBV11-2|TRBJ1-1
ASSLGSTYRQGAF
>TRBV29-1|TRBJ2-7
SVLRVGGVYEQY
>TRBV27|TRBJ1-6
ASSRTGTSNSPLH
>TRBV27|TRBJ1-2
ASRAGLYGYT
>TRBV15|TRBJ1-5
ATSRDPRTGSSNQPQH
>TRBV5-1|TRBJ1-1
ASSSLGQNTEAF
>TRBV19|TRBJ1-5
ASSNPPGTGFGQPQH
>TRBV5-4|TRBJ2-1
ASSTSPGTGGF
>TRBV2|TRBJ2-5
ASSEAIAGGEETQY
>TRBV29-1|TRBJ2-3
SGSGTSGTPTDTQY
>TRBV6-1|TRBJ2-7
ASSEVGGTYEQY
>TRBV7-2|TRBJ2-7
ASSLVQSYEQY
>TRBV2|TRBJ2-7
AILKLSRGGYEQY
>TRBV2|TRBJ2-7
ASSVYEQY
>TRBV5-5|TRBJ2-2
ASSLDSSNTGELF
>TRBV6-1|TRBJ2-7
AYGDPSYEQY
>TRBV25-1|TRBJ1-2
ASSDQLGGGYT
>TRBV2|TRBJ2-3
ASWMATYTDTQY
>TRBV7-2|TRBJ2-3
ASSLSSLHGGGTDTQY
>TRBV5-1|TRBJ1-3
ASSRPPRARGNTIY
>TRBV7-7|TRBJ2-7
ASSLSVISYEQY
>TRBV11-3|TRBJ2-2
ASSLDQGGTGNTGELF
>TRBV28|TRBJ1-4
ASSKTAGEKLF
>TRBV30|TRBJ1-5
AWNPDPNQPQH
>TRBV5-1|TRBJ1-2
ASSIGTGGAGYT
>TRBV6-5|TRBJ1-5
ASGEVRGQPQH
>TRBV7-9|TRBJ2-1
ASSLAGLGESSYNEQF
>TRBV11-2|TRBJ2-1
ASSLTSGAYNEQF
>TRBV9|TRBJ2-7
ASSEGLAVGVQY
>TRBV18|TRBJ1-2
ASSPSQADSYGYT
>TRBV28|TRBJ2-7
ASSSGQLYEQY
>TRBV4-3|TRBJ1-2
ASSQTLGHLYT
>TRBV27|TRBJ2-2
ASSPLTERRANTGELF
>TRBV2|TRBJ2-7
ASRTTSASYEQY
>TRBV7-6|TRBJ1-1
ASSAGGLNTEAF
>TRBV20-1|TRBJ2-3
SAGGRAQY
>TRBV5-6|TRBJ2-5
ASSGGTLGETQY